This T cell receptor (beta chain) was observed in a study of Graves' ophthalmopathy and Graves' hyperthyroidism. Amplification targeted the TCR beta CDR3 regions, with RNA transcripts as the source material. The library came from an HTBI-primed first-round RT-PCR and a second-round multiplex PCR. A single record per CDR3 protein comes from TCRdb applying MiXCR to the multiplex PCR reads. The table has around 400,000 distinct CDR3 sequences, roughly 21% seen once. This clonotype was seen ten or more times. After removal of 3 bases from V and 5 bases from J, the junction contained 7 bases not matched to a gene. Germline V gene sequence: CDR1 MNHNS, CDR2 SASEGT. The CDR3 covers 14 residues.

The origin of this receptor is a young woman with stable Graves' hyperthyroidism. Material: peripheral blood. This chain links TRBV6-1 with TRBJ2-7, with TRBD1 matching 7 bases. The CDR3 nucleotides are TGTGCCAGCAGTGACGTAAACAGGGGCCACGAGCAGTACTTC. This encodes CASSDVNRGHEQYF.